The rows below give T cell receptor beta chains drawn from one sample of a study of blood T cell repertoires in COVID-19. The assay was immunoSEQ multiplex PCR, and TCRdb's table has in-frame clones only and misses some. The sample consists of 200,000 to 300,000 clones, approximately 91% of them appearing once. Sample: peripheral blood. The receptors here all came from a man younger than 45 with COVID-19, enrolled during active disease. The CDR3 runs from the conserved cysteine through the conserved F or W. D genes are given only for firm matches. Size is stated for part of the rows, as once, few or many counts, or as a class when the clone is expanded.

d_call	v_call	clone_size	j_call	cdr3_aa	cdr3_nt
-	TRBV6-6	few	TRBJ1-1	CASSLDTGFNGDTEAFF	TGTGCCAGCAGTCTAGATACAGGGTTTAACGGGGATACTGAAGCTTTCTTT
TRBD1	TRBV6-5	-	TRBJ1-2	CASSYRGQGAYGYTF	TGTGCCAGCAGTTACCGGGGACAGGGGGCCTATGGCTACACCTTC
TRBD1	TRBV9	-	TRBJ2-5	CASSVAVRTGRQETQYF	TGTGCCAGCAGCGTAGCGGTCCGGACAGGAAGGCAAGAGACCCAGTACTTC
TRBD1	TRBV2	-	TRBJ1-1	CASSDGQGEVMGTEAFF	TGTGCCAGCAGTGATGGACAGGGGGAGGTTATGGGGACTGAAGCTTTCTTT
-	TRBV10-3	-	TRBJ2-1	CAISGGLYNEQFF	TGTGCCATCAGCGGGGGTCTTTACAATGAGCAGTTCTTC
-	TRBV12-5	-	TRBJ1-5	CASGLGASNQPQHF	TGTGCTAGTGGTTTGGGGGCTAGCAATCAGCCCCAGCATTTT
-	TRBV6-5	-	TRBJ1-2	CASTGWAAYGYTF	TGTGCCAGCACCGGATGGGCAGCCTATGGCTACACCTTC
TRBD2	TRBV10-3	-	TRBJ2-1	CAIKGRLANNEQFF	TGTGCCATAAAAGGCCGACTAGCCAACAATGAGCAGTTCTTC
-	TRBV6-5	-	TRBJ1-1	CASSYGGKNTEAFF	TGTGCCAGCAGTTACGGGGGCAAGAACACTGAAGCTTTCTTT
-	TRBV14	once	TRBJ1-1	CASSQGGSAEAFF	TGTGCCAGCAGCCAAGGAGGGTCCGCTGAAGCTTTCTTT
-	TRBV12-3/TRBV12-4	-	TRBJ2-7	CASSPGQPYEQYF	TGTGCCAGCAGTCCAGGACAACCCTACGAGCAGTACTTC
-	TRBV19	once	TRBJ2-7	CASSIEWRDSYEQYF	TGTGCCAGTAGTATAGAGTGGCGGGACTCCTACGAGCAGTACTTC
TRBD1	TRBV4-2	-	TRBJ2-3	CASSQEVRGRADTQYF	TGTGCCAGCAGCCAAGAGGTCAGGGGGCGAGCAGATACGCAGTATTTT
TRBD1	TRBV2	-	TRBJ2-6	CASGRYRGLESGANVLTF	TGTGCCAGCGGAAGATACAGGGGGCTGGAATCTGGGGCCAACGTCCTGACTTTC
-	TRBV30	few	TRBJ2-3	CAWVKAARADTQYF	TGTGCCTGGGTGAAGGCAGCGAGGGCAGATACGCAGTATTTT
TRBD1	TRBV4-1	-	TRBJ1-2	CASSQVQGGGYTF	TGCGCCAGCAGCCAAGTTCAGGGGGGTGGCTACACCTTC
TRBD1	TRBV6-5	-	TRBJ1-1	CASSSPRGRANTEAFF	TGTGCCAGCAGTTCCCCCAGGGGGCGCGCGAACACTGAAGCTTTCTTT
-	TRBV15	-	TRBJ2-2	CATSRAGIAGELFF	TGTGCCACCAGCAGAGCAGGGATCGCCGGGGAGCTGTTTTTT
TRBD1	TRBV30	-	TRBJ1-5	CAWIGQGAWQPQHF	TGTGCCTGGATAGGCCAGGGGGCTTGGCAGCCCCAGCATTTT
-	TRBV7-2	-	TRBJ1-2	CASSVTSYGYTF	TGTGCCAGCAGCGTAACAAGCTATGGCTACACCTTC
TRBD2	TRBV25-1	-	TRBJ2-1	CASSELAGGHGNEQFF	TGTGCCAGCAGTGAACTAGCGGGGGGGCATGGCAATGAGCAGTTCTTC
-	TRBV4-1	-	TRBJ1-2	CASSQEGTGMKGYTF	TGCGCCAGCAGCCAAGAAGGAACAGGGATGAAGGGCTACACCTTC
TRBD1	TRBV5-4	-	TRBJ1-1	CASSPGTGGGRDTEAFF	TGTGCCAGCAGCCCAGGGACAGGGGGCGGTAGGGACACTGAAGCTTTCTTT
TRBD1	TRBV5-1	-	TRBJ2-2	CASSLNQGAYTGELFF	TGCGCCAGCAGCTTAAACCAGGGGGCGTACACCGGGGAGCTGTTTTTT